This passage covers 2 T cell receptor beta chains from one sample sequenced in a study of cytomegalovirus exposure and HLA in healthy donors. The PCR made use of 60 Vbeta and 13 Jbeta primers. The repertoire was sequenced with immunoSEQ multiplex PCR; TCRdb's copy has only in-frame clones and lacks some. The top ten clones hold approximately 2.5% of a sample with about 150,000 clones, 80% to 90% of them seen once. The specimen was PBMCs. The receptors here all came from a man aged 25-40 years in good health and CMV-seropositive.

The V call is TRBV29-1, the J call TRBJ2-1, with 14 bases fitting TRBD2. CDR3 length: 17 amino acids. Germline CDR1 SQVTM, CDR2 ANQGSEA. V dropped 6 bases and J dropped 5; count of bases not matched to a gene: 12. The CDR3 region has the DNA TGCAGCGTCGAAAAACTTATGGGACTAGCGGGAGACAATGAGCAGTTCTTC. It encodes CSVEKLMGLAGDNEQFF.

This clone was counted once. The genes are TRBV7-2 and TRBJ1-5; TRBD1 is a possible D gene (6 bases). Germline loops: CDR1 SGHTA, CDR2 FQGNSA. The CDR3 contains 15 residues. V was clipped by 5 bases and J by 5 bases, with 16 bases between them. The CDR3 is CASSLKSRGYQPQHF. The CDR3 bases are TGTGCCAGCAGCCTGAAGTCCAGGGGTTATCAGCCCCAGCATTTT.